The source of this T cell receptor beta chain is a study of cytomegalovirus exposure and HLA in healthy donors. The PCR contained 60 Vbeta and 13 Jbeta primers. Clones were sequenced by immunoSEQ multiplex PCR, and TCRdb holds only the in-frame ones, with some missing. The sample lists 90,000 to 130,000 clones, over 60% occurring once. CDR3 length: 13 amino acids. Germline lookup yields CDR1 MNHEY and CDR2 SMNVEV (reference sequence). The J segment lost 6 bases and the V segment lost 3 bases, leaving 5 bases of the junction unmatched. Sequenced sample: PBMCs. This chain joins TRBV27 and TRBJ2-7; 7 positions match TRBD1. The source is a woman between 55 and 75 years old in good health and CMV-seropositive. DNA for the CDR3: TGTGCCAGCAGTTTCGACAGGGCACGCGAGCAGTACTTC. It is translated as CASSFDRAREQYF.